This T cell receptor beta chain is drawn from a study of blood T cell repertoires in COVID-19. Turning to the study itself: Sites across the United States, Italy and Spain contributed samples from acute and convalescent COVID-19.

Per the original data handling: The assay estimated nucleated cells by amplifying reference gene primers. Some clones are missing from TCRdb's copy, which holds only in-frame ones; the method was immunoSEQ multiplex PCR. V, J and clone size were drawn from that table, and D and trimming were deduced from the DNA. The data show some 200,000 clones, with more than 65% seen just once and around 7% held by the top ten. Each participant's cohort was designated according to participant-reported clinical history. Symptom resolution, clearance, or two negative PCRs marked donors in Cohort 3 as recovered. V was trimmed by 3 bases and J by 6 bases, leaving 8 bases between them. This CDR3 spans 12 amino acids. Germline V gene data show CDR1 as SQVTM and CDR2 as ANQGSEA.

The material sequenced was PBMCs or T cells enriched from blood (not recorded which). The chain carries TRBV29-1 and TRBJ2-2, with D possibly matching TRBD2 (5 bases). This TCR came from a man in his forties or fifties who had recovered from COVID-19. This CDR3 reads CSVDEGAGELFF. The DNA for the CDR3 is TGCAGCGTTGACGAGGGTGCCGGGGAGCTGTTTTTT.